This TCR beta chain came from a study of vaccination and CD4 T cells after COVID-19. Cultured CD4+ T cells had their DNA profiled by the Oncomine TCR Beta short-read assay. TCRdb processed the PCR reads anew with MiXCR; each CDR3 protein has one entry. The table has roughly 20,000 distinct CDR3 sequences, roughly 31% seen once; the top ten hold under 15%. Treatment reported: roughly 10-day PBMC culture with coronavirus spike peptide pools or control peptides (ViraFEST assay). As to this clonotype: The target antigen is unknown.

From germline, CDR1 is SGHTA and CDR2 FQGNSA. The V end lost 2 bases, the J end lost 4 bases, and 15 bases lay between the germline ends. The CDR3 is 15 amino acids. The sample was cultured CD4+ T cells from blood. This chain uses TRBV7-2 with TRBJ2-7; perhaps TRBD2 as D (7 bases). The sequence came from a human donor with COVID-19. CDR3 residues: CASSLPGGQLYEQYF. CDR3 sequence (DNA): TGTGCCAGCAGCTTACCCGGGGGGCAGTTGTACGAGCAGTACTTC.